The TCR beta chain under discussion was sequenced for a study of T cell responses to AZD1222 COVID-19 vaccine. Study-level results: Rises in breadth and depth of Spike-specific TCRs came after two AZD1222 doses. Only a handful of AZD1222 recipients were seropositive at baseline. No day 14 peak samples; only post-peak repertoires were characterized. Donors were mostly white British, more females; clonal diversity possibly underestimated.

CDR3 length: 15 residues. CDR1 and CDR2 from the germline V gene are LGHDT and YNNKEL (reference sequence). V was clipped by 8 bases and J by 2 bases; unmatched bases: 11. With regard to this clone: What it binds is unknown.

The method was immunoSEQ multiplex PCR; TCRdb's version includes in-frame clones alone and lacks a portion of them. Found here are about 120,000 clones, around nine tenths of them singletons; the top ten hold over 3%. This chain links TRBV3-1 (or the pseudogene TRBV3-2) with TRBJ2-5, with 7 bases aligning to TRBD2. The sample was peripheral blood, taken on day 0 of AZD1222 vaccination. The receptor was derived from an adult in good health. The CDR3 sequence: CASRAPGGRQETQYF. CDR3 DNA sequence: TGTGCCAGCCGCGCCCCGGGGGGTCGACAAGAGACCCAGTACTTC.